This T cell receptor beta chain is from a study of cytomegalovirus exposure and HLA in healthy donors. Broader study findings: V segments that were indistinguishable, TRBV6-2 and TRBV6-3 among them, were omitted from analysis. The study carried out a later analysis of TCR beta sequences. It associated some 15,000 of them with specific HLA alleles at a false discovery rate of 0.05. TCR beta V- and J-gene trimming, according to a later analysis, was linked to a missense DCLRE1C variant. In a later analysis, across HLA loci, associated TCR counts were highest for DRB1, lowest for HLA-C.

CDR3 length equals 17 residues. V was shortened by 2 bases and J by 7 bases, with 21 bases between the two germline ends. Germline V gene sequence: CDR1 SGHTA, CDR2 FQGNSA. The PCR made use of 60 Vbeta and 13 Jbeta primers. Measured with immunoSEQ multiplex PCR; TCRdb has only the in-frame clones, and not every one. The sample lists 150,000 to 160,000 clones; more than 70% were seen once. The sample holds a few counts of this clone. Its antigen is still unknown. The V call is TRBV7-2, the J call TRBJ1-5, with TRBD1 as a possible D gene (6 bases). The sequence derives from a woman in her thirties or forties in good health and CMV-seropositive. Sequencing was carried out using PBMCs. The CDR3 coding sequence is TGTGCCAGCAGCTTAAAGGTGGTGGGGGCGAGGGCCCAGCCCCAGCATTTT. The encoded protein is CASSLKVVGARAQPQHF. Filled out from reference TRBV7-2 and TRBJ1-5, the complete variable domain reads GAGVSQSPSNKVTEKGKDVELRCDPISGHTALYWYRQSLGQGLEFLIYFQGNSAPDKSGLPSDRFSAERTGGSVSTLTIQRTQQEDSAVYLCASSLKVVGARAQPQHFGDGTRLSIL.